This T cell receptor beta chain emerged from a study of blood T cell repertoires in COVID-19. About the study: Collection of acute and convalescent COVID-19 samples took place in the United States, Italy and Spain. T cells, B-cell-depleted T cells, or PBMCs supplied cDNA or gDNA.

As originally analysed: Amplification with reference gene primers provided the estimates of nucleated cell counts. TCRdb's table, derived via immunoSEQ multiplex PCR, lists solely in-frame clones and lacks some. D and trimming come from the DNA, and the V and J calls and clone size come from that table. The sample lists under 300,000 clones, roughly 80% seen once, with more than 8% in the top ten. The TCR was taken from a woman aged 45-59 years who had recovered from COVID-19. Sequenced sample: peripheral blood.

CDR3 residues: CASSSRWRETQYF. The DNA of the CDR3 is TGTGCCAGCAGCTCCCGTTGGAGGGAGACCCAGTACTTC. The V gene is TRBV5-8, the J gene TRBJ2-5; a weak D match, TRBD2 (5 bases). Germline values: CDR1 SGHTS, CDR2 YDEGEE. Trimming took off 3 bases at V and 5 bases at J, with 11 bases between the two ends. This CDR3 has 13 amino acids.